This T cell receptor beta chain was identified in a study of T cell repertoires in ileal Crohn's disease. Across the whole study: About 40% were active smokers at surgery; median disease duration was around 7.9 years. Postoperative therapy was given to about half: fewer than 14 thiopurines, roughly 20 anti-TNF agents. All patients had surgery for stricturing (approximately 60%) or penetrating (around 40%) disease. Study conclusions and caveats: Compared with non-smokers, active smokers at surgery showed more clonal expansions.

Germline V gives CDR1 MNHEY, CDR2 SVGAGI. The CDR3 has 15 amino acids. The V gene end was trimmed by 6 bases and the J gene end by 0 bases; junction bases not matched to a gene: 4. Here immunoSEQ multiplex PCR was the method, and the copy in TCRdb shows in-frame clones only, minus some. The repertoire holds under 8,500 clones, more than 80% seen once, with about 4.3% in the top ten. Worth noting for this clone: The target antigen is unknown.

The sample consisted of ileal tissue. The chain combines TRBV6-5 with TRBJ2-2; 7 nucleotides agree with TRBD1. This receptor was identified in an adult with Crohn's disease. This CDR3 is CASRGDSPNTGELFF. In DNA, the CDR3 is TGTGCCAGCAGAGGGGACAGCCCGAACACCGGGGAGCTGTTTTTT.